These T cell receptor beta chains were read from a single sample in a study of type 1 regulatory T cells. These receptors' antigens are unknown. TCRdb analysed the reads with MiXCR anew, one entry per CDR3 protein. This table has under 75,000 distinct CDR3 sequences, less than 25% appearing once. The specimen sequenced was cultured type 1 regulatory T (Tr1) cells, either the whole culture or a sorted fraction (not recorded which). The receptors derive from a human donor in good health. Both conserved end residues are part of each CDR3. Fields, in order: D gene, J gene, V gene, clone size, CDR3 DNA, CDR3 protein. A D gene is named only where the DNA matches it firmly. Clone size, where shown, is once, few, many, or a class for clones that have expanded.

>NA|TRBJ2-5|TRBV12-3/TRBV12-4|many
TGTGCCAGCAGCCCAGGGTCGGCCCAAGAGACCCAGTACTTC
CASSPGSAQETQYF
>TRBD2|TRBJ2-4|TRBV20-1|NA
TGCAGTGCCCTGAGCGGGAGGGGAGCCAAAAACATTCAGTACTTC
CSALSGRGAKNIQYF
>NA|TRBJ2-7|TRBV4-3|NA
TGCGCCAGCAGCCAAATAGCCGGGGTATTCCTCTACGAGCAGTACTTC
CASSQIAGVFLYEQYF
>NA|TRBJ2-1|TRBV10-2|NA
TGCGCCAGCAGTGAAATTGGAGGCAATGAGCAGTTCTTC
CASSEIGGNEQFF
>NA|TRBJ1-5|TRBV12-3/TRBV12-4|NA
TGTGCCAGCTATTTCGACGGATCCAATCAGCCCCAGCATTTT
CASYFDGSNQPQHF
>NA|TRBJ2-7|TRBV20-1|NA
TGCAGTGCTAGAGATCCGGTGAGCTACGAGCAGTACTTC
CSARDPVSYEQYF
>NA|TRBJ2-7|TRBV27|NA
TGTGCCAGCAGTTTACGCCTCAGGCGAGGGGGCGAGCAGTACTTC
CASSLRLRRGGEQYF
>TRBD2|TRBJ2-1|TRBV12-3/TRBV12-4|NA
TGTGCCAGCAGTTTAGTGCTGGGACTAGCAGCCAACAATGAGCAGTTCTTC
CASSLVLGLAANNEQFF
>NA|TRBJ1-2|TRBV28|few
TGTGCCAGCAGTTTGGGGGACCGGGTTAACTATGGCTACACCTTC
CASSLGDRVNYGYTF
>NA|TRBJ1-1|TRBV5-4|NA
TGTGCCAGCAGCTTGGACATGAACACTGAAGCTTTCTTT
CASSLDMNTEAFF
>TRBD2|TRBJ2-5|TRBV5-6|NA
TGTGCCAGCAGCGGACTAGCGGGAGAATTAAGAGAGACCCAGTACTTC
CASSGLAGELRETQYF
>NA|TRBJ1-5|TRBV20-1|NA
TGCAGTGCTCAAGGACAAACCATCAGCACCCAGCATTTT
CSAQGQTISTQHF
>TRBD2|TRBJ2-7|TRBV5-4|few
TGTGCCAGCAGCCCCGAACCTAGCGGGGCCTACGAGCAGTACTTC
CASSPEPSGAYEQYF
>NA|TRBJ1-5|TRBV29-1|NA
TGCAGCGTTCTCGGTAAACCTGGACAGCCCCAGCATTTT
CSVLGKPGQPQHF
>NA|TRBJ2-1|TRBV5-1|few
TGCGCCAGCAGCTTGGGATCGCCGGGCAATGAGCAGTTCTTC
CASSLGSPGNEQFF
>NA|TRBJ1-1|TRBV20-1|many
TGCAGTGCCTGGTGGCAGCCGAACACTGAAGCTTTCTTT
CSAWWQPNTEAFF
>NA|TRBJ2-1|TRBV30|NA
TGTGCCTGGAGAAGACCCGCAGGGTACGAGCAGTTCTTC
CAWRRPAGYEQFF
>NA|TRBJ2-7|TRBV7-2|NA
TGTGCCAGCAGCTTAGGGTCGGTCGGAGCCTACGAGCAGTACTTC
CASSLGSVGAYEQYF